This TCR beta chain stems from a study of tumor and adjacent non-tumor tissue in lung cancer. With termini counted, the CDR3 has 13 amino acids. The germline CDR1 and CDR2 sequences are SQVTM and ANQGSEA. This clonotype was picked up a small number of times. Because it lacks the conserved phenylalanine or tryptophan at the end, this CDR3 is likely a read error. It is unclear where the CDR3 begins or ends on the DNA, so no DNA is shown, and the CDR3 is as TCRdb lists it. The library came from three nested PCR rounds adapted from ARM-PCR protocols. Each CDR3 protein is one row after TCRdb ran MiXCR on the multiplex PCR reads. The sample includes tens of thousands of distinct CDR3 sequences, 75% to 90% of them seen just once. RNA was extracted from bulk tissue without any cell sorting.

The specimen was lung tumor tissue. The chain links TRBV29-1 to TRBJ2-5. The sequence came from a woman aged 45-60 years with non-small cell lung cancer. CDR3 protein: CSVEQQRQETQNS.